This entry lists 14 T cell receptor beta chains sequenced from one sample in a study of T-cell reconstitution after alpha-beta-depleted transplantation in children. Researchers prepared the TCRbeta library using unique molecular identifiers, the study reports. TCRdb called the PCR reads again in MiXCR, with one record for every CDR3 protein. The sample shows under 350,000 distinct CDR3 sequences, almost 10% of them seen only once. This specimen was PBMCs from the stem cell graft donor, taken from the stem cell graft. The origin of the receptors is a human donor who donated a stem cell graft to a child with SCID.

This chain joins TRBV12-3 or TRBV12-4 and TRBJ2-6; D remains ambiguous. The CDR3 is made up of 14 amino acids. Trimming removed 1 base from V and 7 bases from J, with 8 bases in between. This CDR3 reads CASSLGMVANVLTF. CDR3 coding DNA: TGTGCCAGCAGTTTAGGGATGGTAGCCAACGTCCTGACTTTC.

The CDR3 protein is CASSPGGLAVLNEQFF. The CDR3 DNA is TGTGCCAGCAGCCCAGGGGGACTAGCGGTGTTGAATGAGCAGTTCTTC. V is TRBV14 and J is TRBJ2-1; the match to TRBD2 covers 11 bases. CDR3 size: 16 residues. The germline gives CDR1 SGHDN, CDR2 FVKESK. With V trimmed by 4 bases and J by 7 bases, 9 bases remained unmatched. Full variable domain (rest looked up from reference TRBV14 and TRBJ2-1): EAGVTQFPSHSVIEKGQTVTLRCDPISGHDNLYWYRRVMGKEIKFLLHFVKESKQDESGMPNNRFLAERTGGTYSTLKVQPAELEDSGVYFCASSPGGLAVLNEQFFGPGTRLTVL.

This clonotype was found a few times. The V and J genes are TRBV6-1 and TRBJ2-5; D uncertain. Per germline, CDR1 MNHNS and CDR2 SASEGT. Trimming left V 6 bases short and J 5 bases short, with 16 bases between. The CDR3 covers 14 residues. The CDR3 is CASSPGLGIETQYF. The DNA of the CDR3 is TGTGCCAGCAGCCCCGGGCTAGGGATTGAGACCCAGTACTTC.

In DNA form, the CDR3 reads TGCAGTGCTAGAGATCCAAGCGGCGGGGAGACCCAGTACTTC. Translated, it gives CSARDPSGGETQYF. V usage is TRBV20-1 and J usage is TRBJ2-5; perhaps TRBD2 as D (5 bases). The germline V gene encodes CDR1 DFQATT and CDR2 SNEGSKA (reference sequence). The CDR3 is made up of 14 amino acids. The germline V and J ends were trimmed by 0 bases and 5 bases, with 13 bases remaining between them.

The sample holds a few counts of this clonotype. The V gene is TRBV6-5, the J gene TRBJ2-4; tentatively, D is TRBD1 (5 bases). The CDR3 runs to 17 residues. Deletions cut 2 bases from V and 1 base from J, with 15 bases between. CDR1 is MNHEY, CDR2 SVGAGI, per germline. The CDR3 region is CASSYGAQNGAKNIQYF. In DNA form, the CDR3 reads TGTGCCAGCAGTTACGGGGCCCAAAATGGGGCCAAAAACATTCAGTACTTC.

This chain links TRBV5-1 with TRBJ1-1; a weak D match, TRBD1 (6 bases). This CDR3 is 17 amino acids long. Germline loops: CDR1 SGHRS, CDR2 YFSETQ. V was cut by 0 bases and J by 4 bases, with 19 bases left in between. The CDR3 loop reads CASSLEGGRRVGTEAFF. The CDR3 DNA reads as TGCGCCAGCAGCTTGGAGGGGGGGCGTAGGGTTGGCACTGAAGCTTTCTTT.

The gene calls are TRBV7-3 and TRBJ2-3, with D possibly TRBD2 on 5 matching bases. The CDR3 covers 15 residues. The V end was cut by 2 bases, the J end by 0 bases, with 9 bases between. Germline loops: CDR1 SGHTA, CDR2 FQGTGA. DNA of the CDR3: TGTGCCAGCAGCTTAGTCGGGGTTAGCACAGATACGCAGTATTTT. Its protein is CASSLVGVSTDTQYF.

The rearrangement joins TRBV29-1 to TRBJ2-7; D might be TRBD1 (6 bases). The germline gives CDR1 SQVTM, CDR2 ANQGSEA. V lost 3 bases to trimming and J lost 6 bases, with 15 bases between them. The CDR3 is 13 amino acids. Here the CDR3 DNA reads TGCAGCGTTGAGATGGGGACATCGGGCGAGCAGTACTTC. This translates into CSVEMGTSGEQYF.

This clonotype was observed a few times. The chain has TRBV7-6 and TRBJ2-2, with D possibly being TRBD2 (6 bases). Germline values: CDR1 SGHVS, CDR2 FNYEAQ. The CDR3 is 15 amino acids. The ends were cut back, 4 bases at V and 6 bases at J, with 15 bases in the middle. Written as DNA, the CDR3 is TGTGCCAGCAGCTCCCGAGCGGGTTTGGCCGGGGAGCTGTTTTTT. This translates into CASSSRAGLAGELFF.

There are many counts of this clonotype. V gene TRBV5-1 combines with J gene TRBJ2-6; 7 bases match TRBD1. The CDR3 runs 19 residues. CDR1 is SGHRS and CDR2 is YFSETQ in the germline V gene. Germline trimming cut 4 bases from V and 4 bases from J; bases unmatched to any gene: 17. CDR3 sequence reads: CASSERQGKSSAGANVLTF. The CDR3 DNA reads TGCGCCAGCAGCGAACGACAGGGCAAATCATCTGCCGGGGCCAACGTCCTGACTTTC.

This clonotype came up many times. V is TRBV18 and J is TRBJ2-7; D possibly corresponds to TRBD2 (6 bases). From germline, CDR1 is KGHSH and CDR2 LQKENI. This CDR3 is 13 amino acids long. V lost 6 bases to trimming and J lost 0 bases, with 9 bases between them. The DNA of the CDR3 is TGTGCCAGCTCCCCGGGGGACTCCTACGAGCAGTACTTC. Translating it yields CASSPGDSYEQYF.

V usage is TRBV14 and J usage is TRBJ1-2; D gene unclear. In germline, CDR1 is SGHDN, CDR2 FVKESK. CDR3 size: 14 residues. The V end was cut by 1 base, the J end by 3 bases, with 9 bases between. The CDR3 DNA sequence: TGTGCCAGCAGCCAAGTGTGGGGAGACTATGGCTACACCTTC. Its translation is CASSQVWGDYGYTF.

There are a few counts of this clonotype. V gene TRBV6-1 combines with J gene TRBJ2-7; 11 bases match TRBD1. Per the germline V gene, CDR1 is MNHNS and CDR2 is SASEGT. The CDR3 has 14 amino acids. V lost 6 bases and J lost 4; bases outside the gene matches: 5. In DNA form, the CDR3 reads TGTGCCAGCAGAGGACAGGGGGCATGGTACGAGCAGTACTTC. Translating it yields CASRGQGAWYEQYF.

V usage is TRBV6-5 and J usage is TRBJ2-7, with TRBD2 as a possible D gene (5 bases). This CDR3 region has 14 residues. Per germline, CDR1 MNHEY and CDR2 SVGAGI. V lost 3 bases, J lost 1 base, and 10 bases lay in between. The CDR3 region is CASSYSGESYEQYF. DNA for the CDR3: TGTGCCAGCAGTTATTCTGGGGAGTCCTACGAGCAGTACTTC.